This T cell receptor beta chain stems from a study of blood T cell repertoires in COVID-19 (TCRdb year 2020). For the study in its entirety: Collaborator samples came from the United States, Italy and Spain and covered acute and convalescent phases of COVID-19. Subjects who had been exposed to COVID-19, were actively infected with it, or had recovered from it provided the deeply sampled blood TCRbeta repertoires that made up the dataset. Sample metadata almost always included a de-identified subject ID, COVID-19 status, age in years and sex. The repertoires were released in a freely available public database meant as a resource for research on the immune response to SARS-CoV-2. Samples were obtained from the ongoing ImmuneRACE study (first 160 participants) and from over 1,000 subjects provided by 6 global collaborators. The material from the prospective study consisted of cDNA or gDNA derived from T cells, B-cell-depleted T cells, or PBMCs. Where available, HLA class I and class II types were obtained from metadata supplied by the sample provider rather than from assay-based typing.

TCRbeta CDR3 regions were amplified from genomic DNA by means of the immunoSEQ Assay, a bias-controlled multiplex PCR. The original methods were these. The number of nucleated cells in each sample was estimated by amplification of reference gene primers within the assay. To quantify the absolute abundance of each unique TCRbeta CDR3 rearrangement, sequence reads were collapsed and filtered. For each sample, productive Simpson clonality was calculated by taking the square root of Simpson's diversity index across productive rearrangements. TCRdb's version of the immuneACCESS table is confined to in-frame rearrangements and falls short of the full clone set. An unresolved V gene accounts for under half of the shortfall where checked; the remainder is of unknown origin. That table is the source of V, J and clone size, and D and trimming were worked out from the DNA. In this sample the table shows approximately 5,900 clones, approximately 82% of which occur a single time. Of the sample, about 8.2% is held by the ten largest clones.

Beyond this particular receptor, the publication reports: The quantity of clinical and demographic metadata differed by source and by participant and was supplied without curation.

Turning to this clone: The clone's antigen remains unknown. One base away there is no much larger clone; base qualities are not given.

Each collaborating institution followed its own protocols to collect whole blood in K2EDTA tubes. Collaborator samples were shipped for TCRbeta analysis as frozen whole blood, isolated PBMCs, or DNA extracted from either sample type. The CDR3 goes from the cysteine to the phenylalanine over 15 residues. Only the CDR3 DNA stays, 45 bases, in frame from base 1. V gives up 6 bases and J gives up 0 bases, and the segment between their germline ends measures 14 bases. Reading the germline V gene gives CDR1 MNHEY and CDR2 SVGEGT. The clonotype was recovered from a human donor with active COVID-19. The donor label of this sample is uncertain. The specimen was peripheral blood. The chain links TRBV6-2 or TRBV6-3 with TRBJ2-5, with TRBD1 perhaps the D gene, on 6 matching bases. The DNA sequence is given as TGTGCCAGCAGCCGGGACAATTCCTACCAAGAGACCCAGTACTTC. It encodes CASSRDNSYQETQYF.